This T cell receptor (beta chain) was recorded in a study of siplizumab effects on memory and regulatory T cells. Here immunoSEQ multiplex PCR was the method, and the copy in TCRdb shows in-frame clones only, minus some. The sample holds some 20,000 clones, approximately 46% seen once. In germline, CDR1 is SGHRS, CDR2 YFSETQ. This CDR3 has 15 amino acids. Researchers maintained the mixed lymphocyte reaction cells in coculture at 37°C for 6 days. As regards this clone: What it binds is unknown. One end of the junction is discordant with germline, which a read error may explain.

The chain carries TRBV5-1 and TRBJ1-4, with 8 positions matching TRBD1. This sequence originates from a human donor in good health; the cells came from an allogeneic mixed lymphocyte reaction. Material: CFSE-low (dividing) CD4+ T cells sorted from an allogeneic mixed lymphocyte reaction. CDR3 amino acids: CVSSPGQGIIEKLFF. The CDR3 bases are TGCGTCAGCAGCCCAGGACAGGGAATAATCGAAAAACTGTTTTTT.